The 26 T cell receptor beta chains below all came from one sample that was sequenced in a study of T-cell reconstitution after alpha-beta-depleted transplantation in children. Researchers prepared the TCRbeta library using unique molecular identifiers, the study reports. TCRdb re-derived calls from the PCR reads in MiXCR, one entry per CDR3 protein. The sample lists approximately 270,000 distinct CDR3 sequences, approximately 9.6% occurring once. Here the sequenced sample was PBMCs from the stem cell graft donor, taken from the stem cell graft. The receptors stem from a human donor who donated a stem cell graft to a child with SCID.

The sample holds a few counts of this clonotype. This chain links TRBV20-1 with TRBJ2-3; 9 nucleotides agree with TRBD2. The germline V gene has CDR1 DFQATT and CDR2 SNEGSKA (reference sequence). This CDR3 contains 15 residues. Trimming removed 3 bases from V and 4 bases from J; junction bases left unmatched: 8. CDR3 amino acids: CSASNPAGGADTQYF. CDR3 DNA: TGCAGTGCTAGCAACCCTGCGGGGGGGGCAGATACGCAGTATTTT.

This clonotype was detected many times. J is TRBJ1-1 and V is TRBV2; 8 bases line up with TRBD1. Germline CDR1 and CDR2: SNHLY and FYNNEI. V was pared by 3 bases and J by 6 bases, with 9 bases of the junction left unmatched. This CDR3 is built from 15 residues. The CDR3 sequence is CASSDWQGAVPEAFF. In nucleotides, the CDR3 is TGTGCCAGCAGTGACTGGCAGGGGGCCGTCCCTGAAGCTTTCTTT.

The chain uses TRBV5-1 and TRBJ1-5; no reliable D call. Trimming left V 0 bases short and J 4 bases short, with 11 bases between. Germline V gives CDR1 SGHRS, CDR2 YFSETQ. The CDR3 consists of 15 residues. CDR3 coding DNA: TGCGCCAGCAGCTTGGCCGCGGGTGGTAATCAGCCCCAGCATTTT. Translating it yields CASSLAAGGNQPQHF.

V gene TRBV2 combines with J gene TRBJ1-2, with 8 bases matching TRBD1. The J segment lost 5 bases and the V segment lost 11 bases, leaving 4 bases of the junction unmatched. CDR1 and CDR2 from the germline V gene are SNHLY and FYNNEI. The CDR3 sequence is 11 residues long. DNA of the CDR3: TGTGCCGGGGGGGACAGGTATGGCTACACCTTC. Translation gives CAGGDRYGYTF.

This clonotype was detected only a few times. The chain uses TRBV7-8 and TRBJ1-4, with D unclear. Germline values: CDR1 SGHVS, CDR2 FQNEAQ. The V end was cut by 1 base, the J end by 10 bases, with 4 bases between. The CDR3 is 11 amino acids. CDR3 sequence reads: CASSLEGKLFF. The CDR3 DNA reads TGTGCCAGCAGCTTAGAGGGAAAACTGTTTTTT.

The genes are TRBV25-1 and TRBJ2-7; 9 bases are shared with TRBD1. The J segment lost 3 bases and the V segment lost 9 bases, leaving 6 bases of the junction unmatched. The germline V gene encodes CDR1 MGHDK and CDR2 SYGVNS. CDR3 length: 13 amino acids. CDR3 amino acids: CASMGTGYYEQYF. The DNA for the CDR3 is TGTGCCAGTATGGGGACAGGGTACTACGAGCAGTACTTC.

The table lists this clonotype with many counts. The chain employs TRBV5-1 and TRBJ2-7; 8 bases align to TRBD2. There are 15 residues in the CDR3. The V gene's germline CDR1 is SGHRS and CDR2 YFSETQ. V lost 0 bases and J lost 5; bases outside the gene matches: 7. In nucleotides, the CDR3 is TGCGCCAGCAGCTTGGGATTAGCGGGGACGAACGAGCAGTACTTC. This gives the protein CASSLGLAGTNEQYF.

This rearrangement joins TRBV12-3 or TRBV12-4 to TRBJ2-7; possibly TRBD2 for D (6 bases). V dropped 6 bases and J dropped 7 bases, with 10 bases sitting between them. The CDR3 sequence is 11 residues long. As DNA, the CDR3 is TGTGCCAGCAGGGGGGGACGAGAGCAGTACTTC. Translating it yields CASRGGREQYF.

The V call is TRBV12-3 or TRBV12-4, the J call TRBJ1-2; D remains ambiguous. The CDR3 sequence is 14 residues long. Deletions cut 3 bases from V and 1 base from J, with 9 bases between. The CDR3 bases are TGTGCCAGCAGTTTGAAGGGCGGTAACTATGGCTACACCTTC. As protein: CASSLKGGNYGYTF.

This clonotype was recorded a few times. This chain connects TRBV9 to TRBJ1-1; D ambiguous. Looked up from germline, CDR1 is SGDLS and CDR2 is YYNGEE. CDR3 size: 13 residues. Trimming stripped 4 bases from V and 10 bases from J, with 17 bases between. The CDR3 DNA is TGTGCCAGCAGCCCCAAGCGTAACAGAGGAGCTTTCTTT. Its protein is CASSPKRNRGAFF.

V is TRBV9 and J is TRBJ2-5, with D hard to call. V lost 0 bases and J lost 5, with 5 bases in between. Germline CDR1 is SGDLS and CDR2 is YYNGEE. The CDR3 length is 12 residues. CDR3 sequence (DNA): TGTGCCAGCAGCGTAGATTCGGAGACCCAGTACTTC. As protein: CASSVDSETQYF.

The CDR3 spells CASSFVLGKNTEAFF. The DNA for the CDR3 is TGCGCCAGCAGCTTTGTTCTGGGCAAGAACACTGAAGCTTTCTTT. V usage is TRBV5-1 and J usage is TRBJ1-1; no clear D. Germline V gene data show CDR1 as SGHRS and CDR2 as YFSETQ. The CDR3 runs to 15 residues. Trimming removed 2 bases at V and 1 base at J, with 12 bases between. The full variable domain, rest sourced from reference TRBV5-1 and TRBJ1-1, is KAGVTQTPRYLIKTRGQQVTLSCSPISGHRSVSWYQQTPGQGLQFLFEYFSETQRNKGNFPGRFSGRQFSNSRSEMNVSTLELGDSALYLCASSFVLGKNTEAFFGQGTRLTVV.

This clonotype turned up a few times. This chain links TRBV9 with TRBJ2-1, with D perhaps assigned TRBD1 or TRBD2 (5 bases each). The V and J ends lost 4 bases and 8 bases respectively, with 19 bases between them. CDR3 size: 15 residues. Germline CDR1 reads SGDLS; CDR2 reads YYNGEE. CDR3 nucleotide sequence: TGTGCCAGCAGCCCCCGCTGGGGACGGTCGGATGAGCAGTTCTTC. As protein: CASSPRWGRSDEQFF. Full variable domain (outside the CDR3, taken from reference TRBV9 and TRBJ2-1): DSGVTQTPKHLITATGQRVTLRCSPRSGDLSVYWYQQSLDQGLQFLIQYYNGEERAKGNILERFSAQQFPDLHSELNLSSLELGDSALYFCASSPRWGRSDEQFFGPGTRLTVL.

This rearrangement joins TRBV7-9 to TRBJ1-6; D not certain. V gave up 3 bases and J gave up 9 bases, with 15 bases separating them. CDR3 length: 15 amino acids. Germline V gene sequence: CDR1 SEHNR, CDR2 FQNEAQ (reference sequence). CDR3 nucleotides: TGTGCCAGCAGCTTGACTTCAGGCACTTCTTCACCCCTCCACTTT. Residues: CASSLTSGTSSPLHF.

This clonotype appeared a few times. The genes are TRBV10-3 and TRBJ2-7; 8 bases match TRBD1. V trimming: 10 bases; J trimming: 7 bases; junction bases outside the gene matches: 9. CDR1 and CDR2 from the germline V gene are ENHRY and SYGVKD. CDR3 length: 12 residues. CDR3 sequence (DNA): TGTGCCACCGGGCAGGGGGCAGGGGAGCAGTACTTC. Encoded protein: CATGQGAGEQYF.

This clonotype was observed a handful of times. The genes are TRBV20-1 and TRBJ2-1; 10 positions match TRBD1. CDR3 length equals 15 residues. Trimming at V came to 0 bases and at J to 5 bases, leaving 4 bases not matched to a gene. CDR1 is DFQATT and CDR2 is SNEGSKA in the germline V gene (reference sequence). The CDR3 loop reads CSARERQGANNEQFF. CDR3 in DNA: TGCAGTGCTAGAGAACGACAGGGGGCTAACAATGAGCAGTTCTTC.

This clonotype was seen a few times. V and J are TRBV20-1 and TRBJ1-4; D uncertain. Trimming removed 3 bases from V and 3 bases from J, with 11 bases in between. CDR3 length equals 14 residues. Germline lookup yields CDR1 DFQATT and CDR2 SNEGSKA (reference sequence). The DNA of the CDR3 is TGCAGTGCTAGGAGCTGGGAACCTAATGAAAAACTGTTTTTT. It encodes CSARSWEPNEKLFF.

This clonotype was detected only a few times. The CDR3 spells CASTRSLDGEKLFF. The CDR3 DNA sequence: TGCGCCAGCACTAGGAGCCTGGACGGCGAAAAACTGTTTTTT. The V gene is TRBV5-1, the J gene TRBJ1-4, with D unclear. Trimming took off 6 bases at V and 8 bases at J, with 17 bases between the two ends. Looked up from germline, CDR1 is SGHRS and CDR2 is YFSETQ. There are 14 residues in the CDR3.

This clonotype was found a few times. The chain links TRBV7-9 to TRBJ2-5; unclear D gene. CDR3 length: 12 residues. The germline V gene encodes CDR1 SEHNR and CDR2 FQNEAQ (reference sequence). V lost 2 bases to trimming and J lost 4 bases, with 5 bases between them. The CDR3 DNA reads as TGTGCCAGCAGCTTACTGTCAGAGACCCAGTACTTC. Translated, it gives CASSLLSETQYF.

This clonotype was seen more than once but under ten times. The CDR3 spells CASSSKRGGNMYEQYF. The DNA of the CDR3 is TGTGCCAGCAGTTCCAAGCGGGGGGGGAATATGTACGAGCAGTACTTC. The chain employs TRBV27 and TRBJ2-7, with TRBD2 matching over 10 bases. Germline V lookup: CDR1 MNHEY, CDR2 SMNVEV (reference sequence). The CDR3 has 16 amino acids. Trimming removed 4 bases from V and 4 bases from J; junction bases left unmatched: 10.

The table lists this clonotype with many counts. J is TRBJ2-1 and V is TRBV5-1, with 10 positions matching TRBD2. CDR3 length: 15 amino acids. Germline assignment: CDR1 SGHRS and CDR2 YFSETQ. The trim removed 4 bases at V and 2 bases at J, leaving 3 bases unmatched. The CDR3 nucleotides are TGCGCCAGCAGCCGTAGCGGGGGGCCCTACAATGAGCAGTTCTTC. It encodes CASSRSGGPYNEQFF.

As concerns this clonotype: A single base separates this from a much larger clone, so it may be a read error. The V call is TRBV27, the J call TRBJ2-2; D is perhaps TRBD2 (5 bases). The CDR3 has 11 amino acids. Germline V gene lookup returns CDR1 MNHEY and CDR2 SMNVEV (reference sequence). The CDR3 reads CASRRTGEMFF. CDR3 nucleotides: TGTGCCAGCAGAAGGACCGGGGAGATGTTTTTT.

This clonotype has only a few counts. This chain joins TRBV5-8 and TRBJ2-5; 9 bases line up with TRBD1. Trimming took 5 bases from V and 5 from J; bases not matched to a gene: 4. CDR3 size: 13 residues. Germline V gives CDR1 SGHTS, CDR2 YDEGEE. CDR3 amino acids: CASRRTGVETQYF. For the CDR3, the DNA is TGTGCCAGCAGGAGGACAGGGGTCGAGACCCAGTACTTC.

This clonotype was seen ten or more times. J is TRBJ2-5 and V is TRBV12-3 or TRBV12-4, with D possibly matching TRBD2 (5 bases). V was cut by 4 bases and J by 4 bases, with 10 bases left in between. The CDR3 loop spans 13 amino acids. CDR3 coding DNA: TGTGCCAGCAGTTGGCAAGGGAGAGAGACCCAGTACTTC. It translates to CASSWQGRETQYF.

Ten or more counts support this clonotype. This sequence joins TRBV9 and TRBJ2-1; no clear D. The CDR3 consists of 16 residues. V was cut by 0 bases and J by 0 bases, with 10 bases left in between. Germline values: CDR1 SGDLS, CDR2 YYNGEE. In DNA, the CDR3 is TGTGCCAGCAGCGTAGAAGACTTAAGCTCCTACAATGAGCAGTTCTTC. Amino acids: CASSVEDLSSYNEQFF. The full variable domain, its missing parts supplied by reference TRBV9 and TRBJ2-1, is DSGVTQTPKHLITATGQRVTLRCSPRSGDLSVYWYQQSLDQGLQFLIQYYNGEERAKGNILERFSAQQFPDLHSELNLSSLELGDSALYFCASSVEDLSSYNEQFFGPGTRLTVL.

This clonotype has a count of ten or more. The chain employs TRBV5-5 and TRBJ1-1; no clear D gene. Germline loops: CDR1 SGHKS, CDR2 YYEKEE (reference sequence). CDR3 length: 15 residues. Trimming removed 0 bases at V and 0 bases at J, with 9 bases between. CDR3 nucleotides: TGTGCCAGCAGCTTGGTTAGCAGCATGAACACTGAAGCTTTCTTT. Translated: CASSLVSSMNTEAFF.